The 27 T cell receptor beta chains listed next were all sequenced from one sample in a study of T cells after yellow fever vaccination. TCRdb re-called the 5' RACE reads with MiXCR, one entry per CDR3 protein. Found here are hundreds of thousands of distinct CDR3 sequences, 10% to 15% of them singletons; the top ten hold under 15%. The material was PBMCs, obtained on the day of the yellow fever booster vaccination. The receptors stem from a man younger than 45 who received the YFV17D yellow fever vaccine.

The chain couples TRBV11-3 to TRBJ2-2; D not certain. This CDR3 is built from 14 residues. Trimming pared 6 bases from V and 7 bases from J, leaving 15 bases between. The V gene's germline CDR1 is SGHNT and CDR2 YENEEA. The CDR3 sequence is CASRIARNHGELFF. CDR3 bases: TGTGCCAGCAGGATAGCCCGAAACCACGGGGAGCTGTTTTTT.

This clonotype was seen a handful of times. The chain joins TRBV27 to TRBJ2-5; 11 nucleotides align to TRBD2. The CDR3 contains 15 residues. Germline loops: CDR1 MNHEY, CDR2 SMNVEV (reference sequence). V was pared by 8 bases and J by 5 bases, with 10 bases of the junction left unmatched. As DNA, the CDR3 is TGTGCCAGCTCACCGGGACTAGCGGTTCACGAGACCCAGTACTTC. Translated, it gives CASSPGLAVHETQYF.

This clonotype has just a few counts. The rearrangement links TRBV10-1 to TRBJ2-7; the D gene is possibly TRBD1 (6 bases). Germline V gene lookup returns CDR1 WNHNN and CDR2 SYGVQD (reference sequence). The CDR3 is 14 residues long. V was shortened by 5 bases and J by 6 bases, with 17 bases between the two germline ends. As DNA, the CDR3 is TGCGCCAGCAGTAAAATATCAGGGGCGCTCGAGCAGTACTTC. This gives the protein CASSKISGALEQYF.

This clonotype was seen a few times. This sequence joins TRBV27 and TRBJ2-3, with D possibly matching TRBD2 (5 bases). Looked up from germline, CDR1 is MNHEY and CDR2 is SMNVEV (reference sequence). Trimming left V 6 bases short and J 4 bases short, with 20 bases between. The CDR3 length is 16 residues. Here the CDR3 reads CASSSGSPTWPDTQYF. The CDR3 nucleotides are TGTGCCAGCAGCTCTGGGAGTCCTACTTGGCCAGATACGCAGTATTTT.

Only a few counts were recorded for this clonotype. The rearrangement joins TRBV2 to TRBJ2-5; a weak D match, TRBD2 (6 bases). CDR1 SNHLY and CDR2 FYNNEI come from the germline V gene. The V end was cut by 7 bases, the J end by 7 bases, with 13 bases between. CDR3 length: 12 amino acids. The CDR3 sequence: CASIWEAGTQYF. DNA of the CDR3: TGTGCCAGCATTTGGGAGGCTGGGACCCAGTACTTC.

There are many counts of this clonotype. The chain carries TRBV19 and TRBJ2-1; D call uncertain. The ends were cut back, 0 bases at V and 5 bases at J, with 5 bases in the middle. Germline values: CDR1 LNHDA, CDR2 SQIVND (reference sequence). The CDR3 length is 13 residues. In DNA, the CDR3 is TGTGCCAGTAGTATAGACCACGACAATGAGCAGTTCTTC. Protein sequence: CASSIDHDNEQFF.

This chain links TRBV5-4 with TRBJ1-3; 11 nucleotides match TRBD1. The V and J ends lost 10 bases and 4 bases, in that order; junction bases with no gene match: 4. The germline gives CDR1 SGHNT, CDR2 YYREEE (reference sequence). The CDR3 covers 13 residues. The CDR3 DNA reads as TGTGCCGGACAGGGGGCGCGAGGAAACACCATATATTTT. Translated: CAGQGARGNTIYF.

The J gene is TRBJ1-1, the V gene TRBV12-3 or TRBV12-4, with 7 bases identical to TRBD1. Germline trimming cut 5 bases from V and 4 bases from J; bases unmatched to any gene: 10. CDR3 size: 15 residues. CDR3 bases: TGTGCCAGCAGTCCCCCAAAGGGGGCCCGCACTGAAGCTTTCTTT. It codes for CASSPPKGARTEAFF.

The CDR3 nucleotides read TGTGCCAGCAGCGTAGGATCGACTCAGTTCTTC. Its translation: CASSVGSTQFF. This chain uses TRBV9 with TRBJ2-1; D gene unclear. The germline CDR1 and CDR2 sequences are SGDLS and YYNGEE. V lost 0 bases to trimming and J lost 13 bases, with 8 bases between them. The CDR3 length is 11 residues.

CDR3 loop: CSARAFGGSYNEQFF. CDR3 DNA sequence: TGCAGTGCTAGAGCGTTCGGTGGGTCCTACAATGAGCAGTTCTTC. The rearrangement joins TRBV20-1 to TRBJ2-1; no definite D call. This CDR3 is 15 amino acids long. Between the trimmed V and J ends, which lost 1 base and 1 base, there was a span of 11 bases. Germline CDR1 reads DFQATT; CDR2 reads SNEGSKA (reference sequence).

The chain links TRBV5-5 to TRBJ1-3; D is undetermined. The CDR3 extends over 12 amino acids. Trimming took 3 bases from V and 8 from J, leaving 9 bases between them. Germline V gene data show CDR1 as SGHKS and CDR2 as YYEKEE (reference sequence). The CDR3 here is CASSSRVYTIYF. In nucleotides, the CDR3 is TGTGCCAGCAGCTCCCGGGTCTACACCATATATTTT.

There are a few counts of this clonotype. The chain links TRBV15 to TRBJ2-3; D is unresolved. This CDR3 region has 16 residues. V was shortened by 0 bases and J by 1 base, with 11 bases between the two germline ends. The V gene's germline CDR1 is LNHNV and CDR2 YYDKDF (reference sequence). CDR3 DNA: TGTGCCACCAGCAGAGAAGGGTGGAAAGGCACAGATACGCAGTATTTT. As protein: CATSREGWKGTDTQYF.

J is TRBJ2-5 and V is TRBV18, with TRBD2 as a possible D gene (5 bases). This CDR3 region has 16 residues. V lost 2 bases and J 5 bases, leaving 18 bases between the germline ends. Germline CDR1 reads KGHSH; CDR2 reads LQKENI. CDR3 bases: TGTGCCAGCTCACCAACTGCTCGGCTAGCCTCCGAGACCCAGTACTTC. It yields the protein CASSPTARLASETQYF.

The V gene is TRBV20-1, the J gene TRBJ2-3; 9 bases line up with TRBD2. The germline gives CDR1 DFQATT, CDR2 SNEGSKA (reference sequence). The length of the CDR3 is 13 residues. V lost 0 bases and J lost 14; bases outside the gene matches: 9. CDR3 region: CSAREGLSGSRYF. CDR3 DNA sequence: TGCAGTGCTAGAGAAGGACTTAGCGGGAGTAGGTATTTT.

At least ten counts were recorded for this clonotype. The chain carries TRBV14 and TRBJ1-2; no reliable D call. With 1 base removed from V and 2 bases from J, the gap between germline ends came to 5 bases. The CDR3 contains 13 residues. Germline V gene data show CDR1 as SGHDN and CDR2 as FVKESK. The CDR3 loop reads CASSQGRNYGYTF. DNA of the CDR3: TGTGCCAGCAGCCAAGGCAGAAACTATGGCTACACCTTC.

The chain carries TRBV11-2 and TRBJ1-2; D gene unclear. This CDR3 region has 14 residues. The V gene's germline CDR1 is SGHAT and CDR2 FQNNGV. V lost 1 base and J lost 7, with 13 bases in between. CDR3 sequence: CASSLGSPMAGYTF. In DNA, the CDR3 is TGTGCCAGCAGCTTAGGATCTCCTATGGCTGGCTACACCTTC. Full variable domain (missing parts from reference TRBV11-2 and TRBJ1-2): EAGVAQSPRYKIIEKRQSVAFWCNPISGHATLYWYQQILGQGPKLLIQFQNNGVVDDSQLPKDRFSAERLKGVDSTLKIQPAKLEDSAVYLCASSLGSPMAGYTFGSGTRLTVV.

The chain employs TRBV5-1 and TRBJ2-1; 9 positions agree with TRBD2. CDR1 is SGHRS and CDR2 is YFSETQ in the germline V gene. The trim removed 0 bases at V and 9 bases at J, leaving 7 bases unmatched. This CDR3 comprises 15 residues. CDR3 protein: CASSLATAGGSEQFF. In DNA form, the CDR3 reads TGCGCCAGCAGCTTGGCCACAGCGGGAGGTAGTGAGCAGTTCTTC.

This clonotype has just a few counts. The chain recombines TRBV15 with TRBJ1-1; D remains unclear. CDR1 and CDR2 (germline): LNHNV, YYDKDF (reference sequence). V was cut by 5 bases and J by 6 bases, with 10 bases left in between. CDR3 size: 12 residues. The CDR3 bases are TGTGCCACCAGCGAAGGGAGGGCTGAAGCTTTCTTT. Translation: CATSEGRAEAFF.

This chain uses TRBV3-1 with TRBJ1-1; D remains ambiguous. CDR1 is LGHDT and CDR2 is YNNKEL in the germline V gene (reference sequence). V lost 1 base and J 8 bases, leaving 5 bases between the germline ends. This CDR3 comprises 11 residues. CDR3 protein: CASSQAGEAFF. As DNA, the CDR3 is TGTGCCAGCAGCCAAGCGGGAGAAGCTTTCTTT.

This clonotype was counted between two and nine times. V is TRBV12-3 or TRBV12-4 and J is TRBJ2-3; maybe TRBD2 (5 bases). Trimming left V 5 bases short and J 0 bases short, with 15 bases between. This CDR3 contains 16 residues. Written as DNA, the CDR3 is TGTGCCAGCAGTCCCCGTGGGAGTCATAGCACAGATACGCAGTATTTT. Protein product: CASSPRGSHSTDTQYF.

The chain combines TRBV6-1 with TRBJ2-7, with 9 bases identical to TRBD1. CDR3 size: 15 residues. CDR1 is MNHNS, CDR2 SASEGT, per germline. The V segment lost 8 bases and the J segment 5 bases; nucleotides outside the gene matches: 13. The CDR3 nucleotides read TGTGCCAGCGATCACACCGGGACAGGGTTCAACGAGCAGTACTTC. Amino acid sequence: CASDHTGTGFNEQYF.

This clonotype was counted only a few times. The CDR3 region has the DNA TGTGCCATCAGACCCGGGACAGGGTTTGCAGATACGCAGTATTTT. It yields the protein CAIRPGTGFADTQYF. The chain has TRBV10-3 and TRBJ2-3; 9 bases line up with TRBD1. With 6 bases clipped from V and 4 bases from J, the junction kept 8 bases outside the gene matches. CDR3 length: 15 residues. CDR1 is ENHRY and CDR2 is SYGVKD in the germline V gene.

This clonotype has a handful of counts. This chain uses TRBV4-3 with TRBJ2-5; perhaps D is TRBD1 or TRBD2 (6 bases each). The germline V gene encodes CDR1 LGHNA and CDR2 YSLEER. With 3 bases removed from V and 7 bases from J, the gap between germline ends came to 12 bases. The CDR3 runs 13 residues. The CDR3 loop is CASSQLGGRTQYF. For the CDR3, the DNA is TGCGCCAGCAGCCAGTTAGGGGGGCGGACCCAGTACTTC.

This clonotype was seen only a few times. J is TRBJ1-5 and V is TRBV12-3 or TRBV12-4; no reliable D call. The V end was cut by 6 bases, the J end by 6 bases, with 15 bases between. CDR3 length: 14 amino acids. The CDR3 is CASSLGLGGQPQHF. CDR3 nucleotide sequence: TGTGCCAGCAGCCTAGGGTTGGGCGGTCAGCCCCAGCATTTT.

This clonotype was recorded a few times. V is TRBV25-1 and J is TRBJ2-7, with unresolved D. There are 11 residues in the CDR3. Trimming stripped 1 base from V and 6 bases from J, with 4 bases between. Looked up from germline, CDR1 is MGHDK and CDR2 is SYGVNS. CDR3 sequence: CASSESREQYF. The DNA of the CDR3 is TGTGCCAGCAGTGAATCGCGCGAGCAGTACTTC.

This chain connects TRBV7-2 to TRBJ1-2; possibly TRBD1 for D (6 bases). V was trimmed by 6 bases and J by 8 bases, leaving 16 bases between them. The germline V gene has CDR1 SGHTA and CDR2 FQGNSA. This CDR3 has 13 residues. The CDR3 reads CASRWRGAQGYTF. In DNA, the CDR3 is TGTGCCAGCAGGTGGCGGGGGGCGCAGGGCTACACCTTC.

The chain uses TRBV7-2 and TRBJ2-7; 9 positions match TRBD2. This CDR3 is built from 16 residues. In germline, CDR1 is SGHTA, CDR2 FQGNSA. With 1 base clipped from V and 2 bases from J, the junction kept 6 bases outside the gene matches. The CDR3 bases are TGTGCCAGCAGCTTAGGGCGGGAGGGGTATACCTACGAGCAGTACTTC. Residues: CASSLGREGYTYEQYF.